Each of the 2 T cell receptor beta chains below was sequenced from the same sample in a study of blood T cells in healthy people across ages. It was with a sample-barcoded 5' primer and a J-beta primer mix that a second PCR of roughly 6 to 11 cycles was run. TCRdb re-called the 5' RACE reads with MiXCR, one entry per CDR3 protein. The sample holds about 780,000 distinct CDR3 sequences; around 50% are singletons and the top ten take over 15%. The source material was blood. The receptors stem from an older man in good health.

This rearrangement joins TRBV6-2 or TRBV6-3 to TRBJ1-5, with D uncertain. CDR1 is MNHEY, CDR2 SVGEGT, per germline. The CDR3 has 17 amino acids. Trimming removed 0 bases from V and 0 bases from J, with 12 bases in between. CDR3: CASSYSMDGYSNQPQHF. The CDR3 DNA reads TGTGCCAGCAGTTACTCGATGGACGGCTATAGCAATCAGCCCCAGCATTTT.

DNA for the CDR3: TGCAGTGCTAGGGGGGTCCCCTACGAGCAGTACTTC. Amino acids: CSARGVPYEQYF. This chain connects TRBV20-1 to TRBJ2-7; either TRBD1 or TRBD2 may fit D (5 bases each). Germline V gene sequence: CDR1 DFQATT, CDR2 SNEGSKA (reference sequence). This CDR3 is built from 12 residues. The ends were cut back, 3 bases at V and 2 bases at J, with 8 bases in the middle.